The rows below give T cell receptor beta chains drawn from one sample of a study of OX40 agonist ivuxolimab in advanced cancers. Assay used: immunoSEQ multiplex PCR; TCRdb lists only in-frame clones, some missing. Counted here are tens of thousands of clones, 80% to 90% occurring once; the ten biggest clones make up about 22%. The sequencing used CD4+ or CD8+ T cells sorted from blood, collected in a trial of the OX40 agonist ivuxolimab. All receptors derive from an adult with an advanced solid tumor such as melanoma, head and neck, liver or kidney cancer. CDR3s include the opening cysteine and the closing phenylalanine or tryptophan. The order of the fields is J gene, clone size, D gene, V gene, CDR3 DNA, CDR3 protein. A D gene is named only where the DNA matches it firmly. Size tells how often a clone was seen (once, few, many) or the class of an expanded clone, and some rows leave it out.

J: TRBJ2-1; size: NA; D: TRBD2; V: TRBV11-2; DNA: TGTGCCAGCAGCCTCCGGACTAGCGGGCTTGGTGAGCAGTTCTTC; CDR3: CASSLRTSGLGEQFF
J: TRBJ2-3; size: NA; D: TRBD2; V: TRBV4-3; DNA: TGCGCCAGCAGCCAAGAGCTAGGTAGCGGGGCCCCTCTCACAGATACGCAGTATTTT; CDR3: CASSQELGSGAPLTDTQYF
J: TRBJ1-2; size: few; D: NA; V: TRBV27; DNA: TGTGCCAGCAGTTTATTCGGGGGGGGCCGGAACTATGGCTACACCTTC; CDR3: CASSLFGGGRNYGYTF
J: TRBJ2-1; size: NA; D: NA; V: TRBV6-5; DNA: TGTGCCAGCAGTGAAGCGGTAGCGTTCTTC; CDR3: CASSEAVAFF
J: TRBJ1-2; size: NA; D: NA; V: TRBV9; DNA: TGTGCCAGCAGCGAACACAGGGATTTGAGCTATGGCTACACCTTC; CDR3: CASSEHRDLSYGYTF
J: TRBJ2-1; size: few; D: TRBD1; V: TRBV7-3; DNA: TGTGCCAGCAGCCTTCCGGGACAGAGAAACAATGAGCAGTTCTTC; CDR3: CASSLPGQRNNEQFF
J: TRBJ1-3; size: NA; D: NA; V: TRBV5-1; DNA: TGTGCCAGCAGCGTGGGACCTGGGGGAAACACCATATATTTT; CDR3: CASSVGPGGNTIYF
J: TRBJ1-5; size: NA; D: TRBD1; V: TRBV10-3; DNA: TGTGCCATCAGTGAGAGGACAGGGGTGGGCCAGCCCCAGCATTTT; CDR3: CAISERTGVGQPQHF
J: TRBJ1-2; size: NA; D: TRBD1; V: TRBV27; DNA: TGTGCCAGCAGTTTAGAAATGGACAGGGAAAACACCTATGGCTACACCTTC; CDR3: CASSLEMDRENTYGYTF
J: TRBJ2-3; size: NA; D: NA; V: TRBV7-9; DNA: TGTGCCAGCAGCCGATTTGGAGATACGCAGTATTTT; CDR3: CASSRFGDTQYF
J: TRBJ1-5; size: NA; D: NA; V: TRBV18; DNA: TGTGCCAGCTCACCACGGGAGGGTCGCAATCAGCCCCAGCATTTT; CDR3: CASSPREGRNQPQHF
J: TRBJ2-7; size: NA; D: TRBD1; V: TRBV2; DNA: TGTGCCAGCAGTGTTGGGGGGACAGGTGTCAACGAGCAGTACTTC; CDR3: CASSVGGTGVNEQYF
J: TRBJ2-5; size: NA; D: NA; V: TRBV7-8; DNA: TGTGCCAGCAGCCCAGGAGAGGGGCGGAGGGGAGAGACCCAGTACTTC; CDR3: CASSPGEGRRGETQYF
J: TRBJ2-3; size: NA; D: NA; V: TRBV4-3; DNA: TGCGCCAGCAGCCAAGAAAGGTCGGTAGAGACGCAGTATTTT; CDR3: CASSQERSVETQYF
J: TRBJ1-1; size: NA; D: NA; V: TRBV2; DNA: TGTGCCAGCAGTGACCCTCTGACTGAAGCTTTCTTT; CDR3: CASSDPLTEAFF
J: TRBJ2-7; size: NA; D: TRBD1; V: TRBV5-6; DNA: TGTGCCAGCAGCTGGGACAGTAGCTACGAGCAGTACTTC; CDR3: CASSWDSSYEQYF
J: TRBJ1-5; size: NA; D: NA; V: TRBV18; DNA: TGTGCCAGCTCACCATCGCAGGATCAGCCCCAGCATTTT; CDR3: CASSPSQDQPQHF
J: TRBJ2-5; size: NA; D: TRBD2; V: TRBV6-1; DNA: TGTGCCAGCAGTCCCCGACGGCGGGAGGGGGAGACCCAGTACTTC; CDR3: CASSPRRREGETQYF
J: TRBJ2-5; size: NA; D: NA; V: TRBV2; DNA: TGTGCCAGCATCCTGGGAGCCGCAGAGACCCAGTACTTC; CDR3: CASILGAAETQYF
J: TRBJ1-2; size: NA; D: TRBD1; V: TRBV27; DNA: TGTGCCAGCAGTTCGCAGGGGGCGCTTACCTATGGCTACACCTTC; CDR3: CASSSQGALTYGYTF
J: TRBJ2-7; size: NA; D: TRBD2; V: TRBV9; DNA: TGTGCCAGCAGCGTAGGGGCGGGGGGGCCTGAAGAGCAGTACTTC; CDR3: CASSVGAGGPEEQYF
J: TRBJ1-2; size: few; D: NA; V: TRBV6-5; DNA: TGTGCCAGCAGTTGGGACATACGAATGGGGGGCTACACCTTC; CDR3: CASSWDIRMGGYTF
J: TRBJ2-7; size: NA; D: NA; V: TRBV28; DNA: TGTGCCAGCAGTTTATCGGACGGATCCTACGAGCAGTACTTC; CDR3: CASSLSDGSYEQYF
J: TRBJ1-2; size: once; D: NA; V: TRBV5-1; DNA: TGCGCCAGCAGCTTTGGGGGGCAGAGTGGCTACACCTTC; CDR3: CASSFGGQSGYTF
J: TRBJ2-3; size: once; D: NA; V: TRBV23-1; DNA: TGCGCCAGCAGTCATCCCGCCCTACGGTTGACAGATACGCAGTATTTT; CDR3: CASSHPALRLTDTQYF
J: TRBJ2-3; size: NA; D: NA; V: TRBV9; DNA: TGTGCCAGCAGCGTAGTCGGCGGTAGGGCAGATACGCAGTATTTT; CDR3: CASSVVGGRADTQYF
J: TRBJ1-5; size: NA; D: TRBD1; V: TRBV28; DNA: TGTGCCAGCGGTCGCACTCCGTACAGGGGCAGTCAGCCCCAGCATTTT; CDR3: CASGRTPYRGSQPQHF
J: TRBJ2-5; size: NA; D: TRBD2; V: TRBV2; DNA: TGTGCCACTACGGGAGCGGGAGCAGGGGAGACCCAGTACTTC; CDR3: CATTGAGAGETQYF
J: TRBJ1-1; size: NA; D: TRBD1; V: TRBV7-9; DNA: TGTGCCAGCAAGTCGGACAGGGGGGAAGCTTTCTTT; CDR3: CASKSDRGEAFF
J: TRBJ2-1; size: once; D: NA; V: TRBV7-9; DNA: TGTGCCAGCAGCTTACAGGCCTTTAGAGGCAATGAGCAGTTCTTC; CDR3: CASSLQAFRGNEQFF
J: TRBJ2-2; size: NA; D: NA; V: TRBV7-3; DNA: TGTGCCAGCAGCCCACACTCCCCTTTCCGGGACACCGGGGAGCTGTTTTTT; CDR3: CASSPHSPFRDTGELFF
J: TRBJ2-3; size: once; D: NA; V: TRBV19; DNA: TGTGCCAGTAGGTACCCCGGCACAGATACGCAGTATTTT; CDR3: CASRYPGTDTQYF
J: TRBJ2-3; size: NA; D: TRBD1; V: TRBV30; DNA: TGTGCCTGGAGTAGAGGGACAGGGAGCACAGATACGCAGTATTTT; CDR3: CAWSRGTGSTDTQYF
J: TRBJ1-2; size: once; D: NA; V: TRBV9; DNA: TGTGCCAGCAGCCAAAACTATGGCTACACCTTC; CDR3: CASSQNYGYTF
J: TRBJ1-1; size: once; D: NA; V: TRBV7-8; DNA: TGTGCCAGCAGCTTTAAGGGGGGGAACACTGAAGCTTTCTTT; CDR3: CASSFKGGNTEAFF
J: TRBJ1-2; size: NA; D: TRBD1; V: TRBV6-5; DNA: TGTGCCAGCCAGGGGGAAGAAGGGGGCTACACCTTC; CDR3: CASQGEEGGYTF
J: TRBJ2-7; size: few; D: NA; V: TRBV6-1; DNA: TGTGCCAGCCTTGACGAGCGGACTTACTACGAGCAGTACTTC; CDR3: CASLDERTYYEQYF
J: TRBJ1-6; size: NA; D: NA; V: TRBV5-4; DNA: TGTGCCAGCAGGATGACAGGCTTTAGCTCCTATAATTCACCCCTCCACTTT; CDR3: CASRMTGFSSYNSPLHF
J: TRBJ1-2; size: few; D: TRBD1; V: TRBV7-8; DNA: TGTGCCAGCAGCCCCCTCAGGGGGCCATCTAACTATGGCTACACCTTC; CDR3: CASSPLRGPSNYGYTF
J: TRBJ1-2; size: NA; D: NA; V: TRBV2; DNA: TGTGCCAGCAAAAGGCAAGCGAACTATGGCTACACCTTC; CDR3: CASKRQANYGYTF
J: TRBJ2-2; size: NA; D: TRBD2; V: TRBV19; DNA: TGTGCCAGTAGGCGGGGGGGCCGGAGTCCCGGGGAGCTGTTTTTT; CDR3: CASRRGGRSPGELFF
J: TRBJ1-3; size: NA; D: NA; V: TRBV9; DNA: TGTGCCAGCAGCGTAGGGATGCGAGCATCTGGAAACACCATATATTTT; CDR3: CASSVGMRASGNTIYF
J: TRBJ1-1; size: NA; D: NA; V: TRBV5-8; DNA: TGTGCCAGCAGCCGGGGGTGGGGGATGATGAACACTGAAGCTTTCTTT; CDR3: CASSRGWGMMNTEAFF
J: TRBJ1-5; size: NA; D: NA; V: TRBV19; DNA: TGTGCCAGTAGTATAGGTTGGGGTAGTGATGGCAATCAGCCCCAGCATTTT; CDR3: CASSIGWGSDGNQPQHF
J: TRBJ1-1; size: NA; D: NA; V: TRBV6-5; DNA: TGTGCCAGCAGTCCGGACTTATGGAACACTGAAGCTTTCTTT; CDR3: CASSPDLWNTEAFF
J: TRBJ2-3; size: NA; D: TRBD2; V: TRBV10-3; DNA: TGTGCCATCAAAAGTGCTAGCGGGAGTGCAGATACGCAGTATTTT; CDR3: CAIKSASGSADTQYF
J: TRBJ2-1; size: NA; D: NA; V: TRBV29-1; DNA: TGCAGCATAGATCGCTACAATGAGCAGTTCTTC; CDR3: CSIDRYNEQFF